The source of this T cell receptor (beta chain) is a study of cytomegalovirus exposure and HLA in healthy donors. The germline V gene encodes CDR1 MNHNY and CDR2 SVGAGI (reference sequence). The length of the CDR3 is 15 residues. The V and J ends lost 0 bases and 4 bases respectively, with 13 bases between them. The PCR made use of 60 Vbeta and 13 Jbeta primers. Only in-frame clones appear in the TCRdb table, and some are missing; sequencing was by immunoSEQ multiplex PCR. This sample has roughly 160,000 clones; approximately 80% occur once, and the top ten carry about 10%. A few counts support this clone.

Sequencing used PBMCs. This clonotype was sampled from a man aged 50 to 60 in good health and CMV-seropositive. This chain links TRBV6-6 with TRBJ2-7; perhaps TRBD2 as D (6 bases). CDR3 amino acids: CASSYSPSAGYEQYF. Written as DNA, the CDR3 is TGTGCCAGCAGTTACTCGCCTAGCGCCGGATACGAGCAGTACTTC.